Listed below are T cell receptor beta chains from one sample, sequenced in a study of Ad26.COV2.S vaccination and SARS-CoV-2 variants. Generated by immunoSEQ multiplex PCR, the TCRdb table keeps only in-frame clones and is missing some. The repertoire holds roughly 410,000 clones, 83% seen once, with about 7.4% in the top ten. The sequencing used peripheral blood, collected in a trial of Ad26.COV2.S vaccine versus placebo. These receptors all come from a person between 18 and 60 years old who received the Ad26.COV2.S COVID-19 vaccine or a placebo. The CDR3 runs from the conserved cysteine through the conserved F or W. Fields, in order: V gene, clone size, J gene, D gene, CDR3 protein, CDR3 DNA. A D gene is named only where the DNA matches it firmly. Where a row states a size, it is once, few, many or the class of an expanded clone; other rows omit it.

v_call: TRBV6-1
clone_size: .
j_call: TRBJ2-7
d_call: .
cdr3_aa: CASSEALRGYEQYF
cdr3_nt: TGTGCCAGCAGTGAAGCGCTTCGGGGCTACGAGCAGTACTTC

v_call: TRBV6-5
clone_size: .
j_call: TRBJ2-1
d_call: .
cdr3_aa: CASNPGTDYNEQFF
cdr3_nt: TGTGCCAGCAACCCCGGGACGGACTACAATGAGCAGTTCTTC

v_call: TRBV5-4
clone_size: .
j_call: TRBJ2-2
d_call: TRBD1
cdr3_aa: CASNRDRDTGELFF
cdr3_nt: TGTGCCAGCAACCGGGACAGGGACACCGGGGAGCTGTTTTTT

v_call: TRBV29-1
clone_size: .
j_call: TRBJ1-1
d_call: .
cdr3_aa: CSGRENTEAFF
cdr3_nt: TGCAGCGGACGGGAGAACACTGAAGCTTTCTTT

v_call: TRBV5-4
clone_size: .
j_call: TRBJ1-2
d_call: .
cdr3_aa: CASRAGGLVDRGYTF
cdr3_nt: TGTGCCAGTAGGGCGGGGGGCCTTGTGGATCGGGGCTACACCTTC

v_call: TRBV11-2
clone_size: .
j_call: TRBJ2-7
d_call: .
cdr3_aa: CASSLDSYEQYF
cdr3_nt: TGTGCCAGCAGCTTAGATTCATACGAGCAGTACTTC

v_call: TRBV12-3/TRBV12-4
clone_size: .
j_call: TRBJ1-1
d_call: .
cdr3_aa: CASSLGHRTEAFF
cdr3_nt: TGTGCCAGCAGTTTAGGACACCGCACTGAAGCTTTCTTT

v_call: TRBV2
clone_size: .
j_call: TRBJ2-3
d_call: TRBD2
cdr3_aa: CASSGRSGTTDTQYF
cdr3_nt: TGTGCCAGCAGTGGGCGAAGCGGGACCACAGATACGCAGTATTTT

v_call: TRBV12-1
clone_size: .
j_call: TRBJ2-6
d_call: .
cdr3_aa: CASSRDSLGGANVLTF
cdr3_nt: TGTGCCAGCAGCCGGGACAGCCTGGGGGGGGCCAACGTCCTGACTTTC

v_call: TRBV7-3
clone_size: .
j_call: TRBJ2-1
d_call: TRBD1
cdr3_aa: CASSFYRGNEQFF
cdr3_nt: TGTGCCAGCAGCTTTTACAGGGGGAATGAGCAGTTCTTC

v_call: TRBV6-5
clone_size: many
j_call: TRBJ1-5
d_call: .
cdr3_aa: CASARAFGQPQHF
cdr3_nt: TGTGCCAGCGCCCGGGCGTTCGGTCAGCCCCAGCATTTT

v_call: TRBV27
clone_size: once
j_call: TRBJ2-7
d_call: .
cdr3_aa: CASSSNSNEQYF
cdr3_nt: TGTGCCAGCAGTTCTAACAGTAACGAGCAGTACTTC

v_call: TRBV6-2/TRBV6-3
clone_size: .
j_call: TRBJ1-1
d_call: TRBD1
cdr3_aa: CASSYRSTGAAFF
cdr3_nt: TGTGCCAGCAGTTACCGTTCGACAGGGGCGGCTTTCTTT

v_call: TRBV7-5
clone_size: .
j_call: TRBJ2-1
d_call: .
cdr3_aa: CARSSPGSALISYNEQFF
cdr3_nt: TGTGCCAGAAGCTCCCCGGGGAGCGCATTAATCTCCTACAATGAGCAGTTCTTC

v_call: TRBV11-2
clone_size: .
j_call: TRBJ2-1
d_call: .
cdr3_aa: CASSTTDSPGEQFF
cdr3_nt: TGTGCCAGCAGCACAACGGACTCCCCAGGGGAGCAGTTCTTC

v_call: TRBV15
clone_size: .
j_call: TRBJ2-1
d_call: .
cdr3_aa: CATSRDHGSQFF
cdr3_nt: TGTGCCACCAGCAGAGATCATGGTTCGCAGTTCTTC

v_call: TRBV6-5
clone_size: .
j_call: TRBJ2-3
d_call: .
cdr3_aa: CASSYSGQGLTDTQYF
cdr3_nt: TGTGCCAGCAGTTACTCGGGTCAGGGGCTGACAGATACGCAGTATTTT

v_call: TRBV10-1
clone_size: .
j_call: TRBJ2-1
d_call: .
cdr3_aa: CASSESGGPLEQFF
cdr3_nt: TGCGCCAGCAGTGAGTCAGGAGGGCCACTAGAGCAGTTCTTC

v_call: TRBV7-2
clone_size: .
j_call: TRBJ2-5
d_call: .
cdr3_aa: CASSRRQGGRETQYF
cdr3_nt: TGTGCCAGCAGCCGTCGACAGGGAGGTAGGGAGACCCAGTACTTC

v_call: TRBV4-3
clone_size: .
j_call: TRBJ1-2
d_call: .
cdr3_aa: CASSQGAADYGYTF
cdr3_nt: TGCGCCAGCAGCCAGGGGGCGGCGGACTATGGCTACACCTTC

v_call: TRBV11-2
clone_size: once
j_call: TRBJ1-2
d_call: .
cdr3_aa: CASSSRRAGLWGYTF
cdr3_nt: TGTGCCAGCAGCTCCCGCCGGGCGGGCCTATGGGGCTACACCTTC

v_call: TRBV13
clone_size: .
j_call: TRBJ1-3
d_call: TRBD1
cdr3_aa: CASSLPTGGNTIYF
cdr3_nt: TGTGCCAGCAGCTTACCGACAGGGGGGAACACCATATATTTT

v_call: TRBV11-3
clone_size: .
j_call: TRBJ1-6
d_call: .
cdr3_aa: CASSRDGHSPLHF
cdr3_nt: TGTGCCAGCAGCCGAGACGGGCACTCACCCCTCCACTTT

v_call: TRBV15
clone_size: once
j_call: TRBJ1-5
d_call: .
cdr3_aa: CATSRDRWQPQHF
cdr3_nt: TGTGCCACCAGCAGAGATCGATGGCAGCCCCAGCATTTT

v_call: TRBV7-5
clone_size: .
j_call: TRBJ2-7
d_call: .
cdr3_aa: CARSLYHRDRESYEQYF
cdr3_nt: TGTGCCAGAAGCCTCTACCACCGGGACAGGGAATCCTACGAGCAGTACTTC

v_call: TRBV5-1
clone_size: .
j_call: TRBJ2-1
d_call: TRBD2
cdr3_aa: CASALLGTSGSYNEQFF
cdr3_nt: TGCGCCAGCGCCCTTCTCGGGACTAGCGGTTCCTACAATGAGCAGTTCTTC

v_call: TRBV11-2
clone_size: .
j_call: TRBJ2-4
d_call: .
cdr3_aa: CASSRIKGTGYGIIQYF
cdr3_nt: TGTGCCAGCAGCCGGATAAAAGGAACGGGATACGGGATCATTCAGTACTTC

v_call: TRBV7-9
clone_size: once
j_call: TRBJ1-2
d_call: .
cdr3_aa: CASSPPGANYGYTF
cdr3_nt: TGTGCCAGCAGCCCCCCCGGAGCTAACTATGGCTACACCTTC

v_call: TRBV29-1
clone_size: few
j_call: TRBJ1-2
d_call: .
cdr3_aa: CSVELGNYGYTF
cdr3_nt: TGCAGCGTTGAGTTGGGTAACTATGGCTACACCTTC

v_call: TRBV18
clone_size: .
j_call: TRBJ1-4
d_call: .
cdr3_aa: CASSPYPGPLNEKLFF
cdr3_nt: TGTGCCAGCTCACCGTACCCGGGACCTCTTAATGAAAAACTGTTTTTT

v_call: TRBV2
clone_size: .
j_call: TRBJ1-2
d_call: .
cdr3_aa: CASSEVFKVRYGYTF
cdr3_nt: TGTGCCAGCAGTGAAGTATTTAAAGTGCGCTATGGCTACACCTTC

v_call: TRBV2
clone_size: .
j_call: TRBJ2-1
d_call: .
cdr3_aa: CASSELVSYNEQFF
cdr3_nt: TGTGCCAGCAGTGAACTTGTGTCCTACAATGAGCAGTTCTTC

v_call: TRBV6-2/TRBV6-3
clone_size: few
j_call: TRBJ1-1
d_call: TRBD1
cdr3_aa: CASSYRQGNTEAFF
cdr3_nt: TGTGCCAGCAGTTATAGACAGGGCAATACTGAAGCTTTCTTT

v_call: TRBV7-2
clone_size: .
j_call: TRBJ1-3
d_call: .
cdr3_aa: CASSLDRMPGNTIYF
cdr3_nt: TGTGCCAGCAGCTTAGACAGGATGCCTGGAAACACCATATATTTT

v_call: TRBV7-2
clone_size: .
j_call: TRBJ1-4
d_call: .
cdr3_aa: CASSAGGVWGLNEKLFF
cdr3_nt: TGTGCCAGCAGCGCGGGCGGAGTATGGGGGCTTAATGAAAAACTGTTTTTT

v_call: TRBV12-3/TRBV12-4
clone_size: .
j_call: TRBJ1-2
d_call: TRBD1
cdr3_aa: CASRVQGDYGYTF
cdr3_nt: TGTGCCAGCAGAGTACAGGGGGACTATGGCTACACCTTC

v_call: TRBV24-1
clone_size: few
j_call: TRBJ2-3
d_call: .
cdr3_aa: CATSDAGPADTQYF
cdr3_nt: TGTGCCACCAGTGATGCAGGGCCCGCAGATACGCAGTATTTT

v_call: TRBV3-1/TRBV3-2
clone_size: .
j_call: TRBJ2-4
d_call: TRBD1
cdr3_aa: CASSLRDRDRDIQYF
cdr3_nt: TGTGCCAGCAGCCTCCGGGACAGGGACCGGGACATTCAGTACTTC

v_call: TRBV6-2/TRBV6-3
clone_size: .
j_call: TRBJ2-7
d_call: .
cdr3_aa: CASSAGPPGYEQYF
cdr3_nt: TGTGCCAGCAGTGCCGGACCCCCAGGCTACGAGCAGTACTTC

v_call: TRBV10-1
clone_size: .
j_call: TRBJ2-1
d_call: .
cdr3_aa: CASSEGLDSYNEQFF
cdr3_nt: TGCGCCAGCAGTGAAGGCCTAGACTCCTACAATGAGCAGTTCTTC

v_call: TRBV7-6
clone_size: .
j_call: TRBJ2-5
d_call: .
cdr3_aa: CASSLETRAETQYF
cdr3_nt: TGTGCCAGCAGCTTAGAGACTAGGGCGGAGACCCAGTACTTC

v_call: TRBV7-2
clone_size: .
j_call: TRBJ1-2
d_call: .
cdr3_aa: CASSSLTVSYGYTF
cdr3_nt: TGTGCCAGCAGCTCATTAACGGTCTCCTATGGCTACACCTTC

v_call: TRBV6-6
clone_size: .
j_call: TRBJ1-3
d_call: .
cdr3_aa: CASSSQGRGNTIYF
cdr3_nt: TGTGCCAGCAGTTCACAGGGACGGGGAAACACCATATATTTT

v_call: TRBV19
clone_size: .
j_call: TRBJ2-5
d_call: .
cdr3_aa: CASSMAGTGEETQYF
cdr3_nt: TGTGCCAGTAGTATGGCCGGGACGGGGGAAGAGACCCAGTACTTC